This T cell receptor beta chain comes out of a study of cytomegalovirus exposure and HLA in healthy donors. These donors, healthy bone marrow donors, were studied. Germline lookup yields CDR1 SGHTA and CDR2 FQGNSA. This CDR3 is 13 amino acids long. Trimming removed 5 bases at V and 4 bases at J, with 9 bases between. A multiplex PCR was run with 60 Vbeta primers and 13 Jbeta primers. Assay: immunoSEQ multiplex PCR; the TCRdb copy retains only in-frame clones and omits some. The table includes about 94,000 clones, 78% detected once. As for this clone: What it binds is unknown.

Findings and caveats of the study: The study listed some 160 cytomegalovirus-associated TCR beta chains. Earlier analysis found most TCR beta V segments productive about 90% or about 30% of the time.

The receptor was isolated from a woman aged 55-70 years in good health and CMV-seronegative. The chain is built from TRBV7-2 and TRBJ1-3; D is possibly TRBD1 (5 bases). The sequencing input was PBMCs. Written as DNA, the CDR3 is TGTGCCAGCAGCACGACAGAGGGAAACACCATATATTTT. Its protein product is CASSTTEGNTIYF.